Below, 11 T cell receptor beta chains from the same sample are listed, as sequenced in a study of T cells after yellow fever vaccination. TCRdb re-derived calls from the 5' RACE reads in MiXCR, one entry per CDR3 protein. The data contain about 350,000 distinct CDR3 sequences, roughly 8.3% of them singletons. The sample here was PBMCs, taken more than 40 days after the first yellow fever vaccination. These receptors all stem from a man between 18 and 35 years old who received the YFV17D yellow fever vaccine.

This clonotype was found a few times. The J gene is TRBJ2-1, the V gene TRBV7-9; D uncertain. Per germline, CDR1 SEHNR and CDR2 FQNEAQ (reference sequence). Trimming cost V 1 base and J 5 bases, with 18 bases left between them. The CDR3 extends over 17 amino acids. Here the CDR3 DNA reads TGTGCCAGCAGCTTAGTCCTTGACATGTGGATTGACAATGAGCAGTTCTTC. Protein: CASSLVLDMWIDNEQFF.

The chain carries TRBV4-1 and TRBJ1-6; no clear D gene. CDR3 length equals 15 residues. V was cut by 9 bases and J by 12 bases, with 24 bases left in between. Germline CDR1 and CDR2: MGHRA and YSYEKL. This CDR3 is CASGTYPRVMGPLHF. CDR3 bases: TGCGCCAGTGGAACATACCCTCGGGTGATGGGACCCCTCCACTTT.

The genes are TRBV30 and TRBJ1-6, with D unresolved. This CDR3 has 14 residues. Between the trimmed V and J ends, which lost 3 bases and 5 bases, there was a span of 11 bases. Germline V gene lookup returns CDR1 GTSNPN and CDR2 SVGIG (reference sequence). CDR3 coding DNA: TGTGCCTGGAGCGCCGGACGGGATAATTCACCCCTCCACTTT. Translated: CAWSAGRDNSPLHF.

This clonotype was counted a few times. The CDR3: CATSRGKVFSYEQYF. The CDR3 bases are TGTGCCACCAGCAGAGGGAAGGTCTTCTCCTACGAGCAGTACTTC. V and J are TRBV15 and TRBJ2-7, with D unclear. The CDR3 is made up of 15 amino acids. From germline, CDR1 is LNHNV and CDR2 YYDKDF (reference sequence). Trimming pared 1 base from V and 0 bases from J, leaving 10 bases between. The entire variable domain, with the rest obtained from reference TRBV15 and TRBJ2-7, is as follows: DAMVIQNPRYQVTQFGKPVTLSCSQTLNHNVMYWYQQKSSQAPKLLFHYYDKDFNNEADTPDNFQSRRPNTSFCFLDIRSPGLGDTAMYLCATSRGKVFSYEQYFGPGTRLTVT.

Ten or more counts support this clonotype. The genes are TRBV18 and TRBJ1-1; D remains unclear. The germline gives CDR1 KGHSH, CDR2 LQKENI. V dropped 1 base and J dropped 4 bases, with 10 bases sitting between them. This CDR3 is built from 14 residues. This CDR3 reads CASSPLSDLTEAFF. The CDR3 DNA reads TGTGCCAGCTCACCACTTTCGGACCTCACTGAAGCTTTCTTT.

The chain uses TRBV9 and TRBJ2-7, with 9 bases that match TRBD2. J lost 3 bases, V lost 1 base, and 11 bases had no gene match. CDR3 length: 17 amino acids. The V gene's germline CDR1 is SGDLS and CDR2 YYNGEE. CDR3 coding DNA: TGTGCCAGCAGCGTACTGGATGGGCTAGCGGGGCGCTACGAGCAGTACTTC. Translating gives CASSVLDGLAGRYEQYF.

A note on this clonotype: One end of the junction does not line up with germline, which may come from a read error. V and J are TRBV6-5 and TRBJ2-3, with 11 bases matching TRBD1. There are 17 residues in the CDR3. Germline values: CDR1 MNHEY, CDR2 SVGAGI. The CDR3 nucleotides read TGTGTCAGCAGTTCCACTCGGGGACAGGGGGTTTTAGGTACGCAGTATTTT. It translates to CVSSSTRGQGVLGTQYF.

The chain employs TRBV7-2 and TRBJ2-7; D is unclear. The CDR3 length is 13 residues. Germline CDR1 and CDR2: SGHTA and FQGNSA. V dropped 8 bases and J dropped 3 bases, with 14 bases sitting between them. CDR3 loop: CASGSGHNYEQYF. The CDR3 region has the DNA TGTGCCAGCGGCAGTGGTCACAACTACGAGCAGTACTTC. The entire variable domain, with the rest obtained from reference TRBV7-2 and TRBJ2-7, is as follows: GAGVSQSPSNKVTEKGKDVELRCDPISGHTALYWYRQSLGQGLEFLIYFQGNSAPDKSGLPSDRFSAERTGGSVSTLTIQRTQQEDSAVYLCASGSGHNYEQYFGPGTRLTVT.

This clonotype was counted between two and nine times. The chain couples TRBV29-1 to TRBJ2-2; 9 bases fit TRBD1. CDR3 size: 15 residues. Germline V CDR1 and CDR2: SQVTM, ANQGSEA. V was clipped by 2 bases and J by 5 bases; unmatched bases: 6. DNA for the CDR3: TGCAGCGTTGAAACGCATGGACAGGGGACCGGGGAGCTGTTTTTT. Amino acid sequence: CSVETHGQGTGELFF.

This chain joins TRBV25-1 and TRBJ1-1, with D unclear. Germline V CDR1 and CDR2: MGHDK, SYGVNS. V shed 5 bases and J shed 3 bases, with 16 bases lying between them. The CDR3 totals 15 residues. The chain's CDR3 is CASSFGRFGDTEAFF. The CDR3 region has the DNA TGTGCCAGCAGTTTTGGCCGGTTCGGGGACACTGAAGCTTTCTTT. Using reference TRBV25-1 and TRBJ1-1 for the parts outside the CDR3, the full variable domain is EADIYQTPRYLVIGTGKKITLECSQTMGHDKMYWYQQDPGMELHLIHYSYGVNSTEKGDLSSESTVSRIRTEHFPLTLESARPSHTSQYLCASSFGRFGDTEAFFGQGTRLTVV.

V and J are TRBV5-4 and TRBJ2-7; 8 bases align to TRBD2. Trimming cost V 4 bases and J 5 bases; bases outside gene matches: 2. CDR3 length: 12 amino acids. The germline V gene encodes CDR1 SGHNT and CDR2 YYREEE (reference sequence). The CDR3 loop is CASSGGGNEQYF. DNA of the CDR3: TGTGCCAGCAGCGGCGGGGGGAACGAGCAGTACTTC.